The 5 T cell receptor beta chains below were found in one sample sequenced in a study of a mutant IDH1 vaccine in newly diagnosed glioma (TCRdb year 2021). The time point label here, explained by the study, means: week 35, safety follow-up. Every vaccine dose consisted of 300 ug of a 20-mer mutant IDH1 peptide in Montanide, administered subcutaneously together with topical imiquimod. No antigen has been assigned to these receptors. Receptor libraries were prepared by the immunoSEQ multiplex PCR assay. Entries here come from immuneACCESS through TCRdb and include only in-frame sequences with V and J called. Some clones fail to appear in such tables; in the studies checked, an unresolved V gene covers under half of the shortfall, and the cause of the remainder is unknown. The sample contains tens of thousands of clones, approximately 84% of them found a single time. The ten largest account for roughly 12% of the sample.

The sequencing here drew on PBMCs, taken from a glioma patient whose treatment included an IDH1 peptide vaccine. The receptors originated from a man between 18 and 35 years old with glioma.

The rearrangement joins TRBV19 to TRBJ1-2, with TRBD1 matching 7 bases. The V segment lost 2 bases and the J segment 5 bases; nucleotides outside the gene matches: 17. Germline V gene data show CDR1 as LNHDA and CDR2 as SQIVND (reference sequence). The CDR3 runs to 18 residues. Here the CDR3 reads CASSILGTTGTAFYGYTF. CDR3 DNA sequence: TGTGCCAGTAGTATATTGGGGACCACCGGGACAGCATTTTATGGCTACACCTTC.

The chain joins TRBV18 to TRBJ2-7; the D is unclear. The germline V gene has CDR1 KGHSH and CDR2 LQKENI. The length of the CDR3 is 14 residues. V lost 3 bases and J lost 0, with 9 bases in between. CDR3 residues: CASSPPGHSYEQYF. DNA of the CDR3: TGTGCCAGCTCACCTCCGGGCCACTCCTACGAGCAGTACTTC.

The chain recombines TRBV6-5 with TRBJ2-3; TRBD2 might be the D (5 bases). The germline V gene encodes CDR1 MNHEY and CDR2 SVGAGI. The CDR3 is 15 amino acids. Trimming pared 2 bases from V and 1 base from J, leaving 10 bases between. Here the CDR3 reads CASSYAGSRTDTQYF. The CDR3 DNA reads TGTGCCAGCAGTTACGCGGGTTCTCGCACAGATACGCAGTATTTT.

CDR3 coding DNA: TGTGCCACCAGCAGAGATCCGGGCCCTTTAGGAGACATTCAGTACTTC. Translating gives CATSRDPGPLGDIQYF. This rearrangement joins TRBV15 to TRBJ2-4; D remains ambiguous. The CDR3 contains 16 residues. Germline V lookup: CDR1 LNHNV, CDR2 YYDKDF (reference sequence). The V gene lost 0 bases and the J gene lost 8 bases, with 17 bases spanning the gap.

This clone has more than one count but fewer than ten. This chain links TRBV25-1 with TRBJ1-4; TRBD1 is a possible D gene (5 bases). V was trimmed by 5 bases and J by 10 bases, leaving 8 bases between them. The CDR3 spans 11 residues. Per germline, CDR1 MGHDK and CDR2 SYGVNS. CDR3 DNA sequence: TGTGCCAGCAGTCGGGGGGGAAAACTGTTTTTT. It codes for CASSRGGKLFF. The complete variable domain, with remaining parts taken from reference TRBV25-1 and TRBJ1-4, reads EADIYQTPRYLVIGTGKKITLECSQTMGHDKMYWYQQDPGMELHLIHYSYGVNSTEKGDLSSESTVSRIRTEHFPLTLESARPSHTSQYLCASSRGGKLFFGSGTQLSVL.